This T cell receptor beta chain was identified in a study of shared clonotypes between healthy human individuals. Study results and limitations: Even with large depth, rarefaction showed that sorted-subset sequencing was incomplete. It was expected that sequencing depth would affect clonotype sharing among donors. On the whole, naive subsets had larger estimated richness than memory subsets had.

As to this clone: The antigen is undetermined.

Trimming took off 10 bases at V and 5 bases at J, with 17 bases between the two ends. This CDR3 region has 13 residues. Germline CDR1 and CDR2: LNHDA and SQIVND (reference sequence). Once extracted for a subset, genomic DNA was divided evenly among several immunoSEQ plates. Generated by immunoSEQ multiplex PCR, the TCRdb table keeps only in-frame clones and is missing some. The data hold 2 million to 2.5 million clones, with roughly 95% observed a single time. This rearrangement joins TRBV19 to TRBJ1-1, with no clear D. The sequenced sample consisted of naive CD4+ T cells sorted from blood. Specified subset: CD45RA+ positively selected. This clonotype originated in a man aged 18-30 years in good health. The chain's CDR3 is CATTRRRETEAFF. CDR3 bases: TGTGCCACGACTAGGAGGCGGGAGACTGAAGCTTTCTTT.